This is a list of T cell receptor beta chains from one sample in a study of blood T cell repertoires in COVID-19. Libraries were prepared by immunoSEQ multiplex PCR; TCRdb keeps only in-frame clonotypes and omits some of them. The repertoire has roughly 170,000 clones, more than 75% of them found once; the top ten carry 17%. The specimen sequenced was PBMCs or T cells enriched from blood (not recorded which). The receptor set was obtained from a woman in her 50s who had recovered from COVID-19. Both conserved end residues are part of each CDR3. The order of the fields is J gene, V gene, clone size, D gene, CDR3 length, CDR3 DNA, CDR3 protein. D genes are given only for firm matches. Not every row has a clone size; where given, it reads once, few, many or a size class.

J gene: TRBJ2-1
V gene: TRBV19
clone size: NA
D gene: TRBD2
CDR3 length: 22
CDR3 DNA: TGTGCCAGTAGGATCCGGGACAGCAGACTAGCGGGTCCGAACATTTTTAACAATGAGCAGTTCTTC
CDR3 protein: CASRIRDSRLAGPNIFNNEQFF

J gene: TRBJ1-5
V gene: TRBV28
clone size: NA
D gene: TRBD1
CDR3 length: 14
CDR3 DNA: TGTGCCAGTACACAGGGGGCGCGCAATCAGCCCCAGCATTTT
CDR3 protein: CASTQGARNQPQHF

J gene: TRBJ1-5
V gene: TRBV2
clone size: NA
D gene: TRBD1
CDR3 length: 14
CDR3 DNA: TGTGCCAGCAGTAGACAGGGTGGCAATCAGCCCCAGCATTTT
CDR3 protein: CASSRQGGNQPQHF

J gene: TRBJ1-1
V gene: TRBV18
clone size: few
D gene: NA
CDR3 length: 14
CDR3 DNA: TGTGCCAGCTCACCGGCAGAAAAGAACACTGAAGCTTTCTTT
CDR3 protein: CASSPAEKNTEAFF

J gene: TRBJ2-5
V gene: TRBV28
clone size: NA
D gene: NA
CDR3 length: 13
CDR3 DNA: TGTGCCAGCAGTTTGTTTAAGCGAGAGACCCAGTACTTC
CDR3 protein: CASSLFKRETQYF

J gene: TRBJ2-3
V gene: TRBV20-1
clone size: few
D gene: NA
CDR3 length: 11
CDR3 DNA: TGCAGTGCCCCGCGAGCAGATACGCAGTATTTT
CDR3 protein: CSAPRADTQYF

J gene: TRBJ1-1
V gene: TRBV7-3
clone size: NA
D gene: TRBD1
CDR3 length: 14
CDR3 DNA: TGTGCCAGCAGCTCGGGACAGGGGGCCACTGAAGCTTTCTTT
CDR3 protein: CASSSGQGATEAFF

J gene: TRBJ1-1
V gene: TRBV3-1/TRBV3-2
clone size: once
D gene: NA
CDR3 length: 12
CDR3 DNA: TGTGCCGCCTCCACAGCGAACACTGAAGCTTTCTTT
CDR3 protein: CAASTANTEAFF

J gene: TRBJ2-5
V gene: TRBV6-5
clone size: once
D gene: NA
CDR3 length: 13
CDR3 DNA: TGTGCCAGTATGTTGAGGATGCAAGAGACCCAGTACTTC
CDR3 protein: CASMLRMQETQYF

J gene: TRBJ2-3
V gene: TRBV6-2/TRBV6-3
clone size: NA
D gene: TRBD2
CDR3 length: 18
CDR3 DNA: TGTGCCAGCAGTTACTCGTTCAGACTAGCGGGAGGTCGGGATACGCAGTATTTT
CDR3 protein: CASSYSFRLAGGRDTQYF

J gene: TRBJ2-1
V gene: TRBV5-1
clone size: many
D gene: TRBD2
CDR3 length: 16
CDR3 DNA: TGCGCCAGCAGCCGAACCGCGGGAGGGACTTACAATGAGCAGTTCTTC
CDR3 protein: CASSRTAGGTYNEQFF

J gene: TRBJ2-5
V gene: TRBV3-1/TRBV3-2
clone size: NA
D gene: NA
CDR3 length: 13
CDR3 DNA: TGTGCCAGCAGCCAACCATTCGCGGCCCCCCAGTACTTC
CDR3 protein: CASSQPFAAPQYF

J gene: TRBJ1-6
V gene: TRBV14
clone size: NA
D gene: NA
CDR3 length: 15
CDR3 DNA: TGTGCCAGCAGCCGCGGGGGCACCTATAATTCACCCCTCCACTTT
CDR3 protein: CASSRGGTYNSPLHF

J gene: TRBJ1-1
V gene: TRBV25-1
clone size: NA
D gene: NA
CDR3 length: 11
CDR3 DNA: TGTGCCAGCACCGGGGGGCCAAGGGCTTTCTTT
CDR3 protein: CASTGGPRAFF

J gene: TRBJ2-7
V gene: TRBV6-6
clone size: NA
D gene: NA
CDR3 length: 15
CDR3 DNA: TGTGCCAGCGTAGAGGGGGAACTCGAAGGTTACGAGCAGTACTTC
CDR3 protein: CASVEGELEGYEQYF

J gene: TRBJ2-3
V gene: TRBV18
clone size: many
D gene: NA
CDR3 length: 11
CDR3 DNA: TGTGCCAGCTCACCCGGAGATACGCAGTATTTT
CDR3 protein: CASSPGDTQYF

J gene: TRBJ2-2
V gene: TRBV9
clone size: NA
D gene: TRBD1
CDR3 length: 16
CDR3 DNA: TGTGCCAGCAGCGTAGAAGACAGGGTATTACCCGGGGAGCTGTTTTTT
CDR3 protein: CASSVEDRVLPGELFF

J gene: TRBJ1-1
V gene: TRBV7-2
clone size: few
D gene: NA
CDR3 length: 14
CDR3 DNA: TGTGCCAGCAGCTTAGAGGCCGGAGTCACTGAAGCTTTCTTT
CDR3 protein: CASSLEAGVTEAFF

J gene: TRBJ1-1
V gene: TRBV2
clone size: NA
D gene: TRBD1
CDR3 length: 13
CDR3 DNA: TGTGCCAGCGCAAGACAGGGGAAAACTGAAGCTTTCTTT
CDR3 protein: CASARQGKTEAFF

J gene: TRBJ2-1
V gene: TRBV19
clone size: NA
D gene: TRBD2
CDR3 length: 18
CDR3 DNA: TGTGCCAGTAGTATAGCGGTACTAGCGGGAGTCTCCTACAATGAGCAGTTCTTC
CDR3 protein: CASSIAVLAGVSYNEQFF

J gene: TRBJ2-7
V gene: TRBV14
clone size: NA
D gene: TRBD2
CDR3 length: 17
CDR3 DNA: TGTGCCAGCAGCCAAGGACTCAGAAGCGGGAGGGCCCACGAGCAGTACTTC
CDR3 protein: CASSQGLRSGRAHEQYF

J gene: TRBJ2-2
V gene: TRBV6-4
clone size: NA
D gene: NA
CDR3 length: 14
CDR3 DNA: TGTGCCAGCAGTGCGGCGGGGAACACCGGGGAGCTGTTTTTT
CDR3 protein: CASSAAGNTGELFF

J gene: TRBJ2-2
V gene: TRBV29-1
clone size: few
D gene: NA
CDR3 length: 14
CDR3 DNA: TGCAGCGTTGGTAGTAAATCGAACACCGGGGAGCTGTTTTTT
CDR3 protein: CSVGSKSNTGELFF

J gene: TRBJ1-2
V gene: TRBV19
clone size: NA
D gene: NA
CDR3 length: 13
CDR3 DNA: TGTGCCTCCCACGGAGAGATGGTCTATGGCTACACCTTC
CDR3 protein: CASHGEMVYGYTF

J gene: TRBJ2-2
V gene: TRBV4-1
clone size: NA
D gene: TRBD2
CDR3 length: 15
CDR3 DNA: TGCGCCAGCAGCCAAGTGGGACTAGCCACCGGGGAGCTGTTTTTT
CDR3 protein: CASSQVGLATGELFF

J gene: TRBJ2-5
V gene: TRBV7-3
clone size: NA
D gene: TRBD2
CDR3 length: 16
CDR3 DNA: TGTGCCAGCAGCTTAAATCCCCCGGGGGGAGCGGAGACCCAGTACTTC
CDR3 protein: CASSLNPPGGAETQYF

J gene: TRBJ1-1
V gene: TRBV5-6
clone size: NA
D gene: TRBD1
CDR3 length: 14
CDR3 DNA: TGTGCCAGCAGCTTCCCGACAGGGGCCACTGAAGCTTTCTTT
CDR3 protein: CASSFPTGATEAFF

J gene: TRBJ2-1
V gene: TRBV4-1
clone size: NA
D gene: TRBD2
CDR3 length: 13
CDR3 DNA: TGCGCCAGCAGCCAAAGGACTAGCAGTGAGCAGTTCTTC
CDR3 protein: CASSQRTSSEQFF